The 28 T cell receptor beta chains given below trace back to one sample, sequenced in a study of spatial heterogeneity in lung cancer. Study observations and caveats: Higher tumor mutation counts went along with higher counts of expanded intratumoral alpha and beta TCRs.

Antigens of these TCRs are unknown. The time point: sample taken at primary tumor resection. One entry per CDR3 protein, called by TCRdb with MiXCR from the 5' RACE reads. Of roughly 3,500 distinct CDR3 sequences listed, 13% were seen once; the top ten hold 9.7%. Sample: lung tumor tissue, taken at surgery. The receptors stem from a female donor with early-stage non-small cell lung cancer.

Judged by abundance, this clonotype is medium-sized. This chain uses TRBV28 with TRBJ2-7; D is unresolved. CDR1 and CDR2 (germline): MDHEN, SYDVKM. The CDR3 is 17 amino acids. The V gene lost 2 bases and the J gene lost 3 bases, with 20 bases spanning the gap. CDR3 loop: CASSLDGTRLSYYEQYF. CDR3 DNA: TGTGCCAGCAGTTTAGATGGCACTCGCCTCAGCTACTACGAGCAGTACTTC.

Relative to its sample, this clonotype is medium-sized. The chain carries TRBV4-3 and TRBJ1-3; tentative D call: TRBD1 (5 bases). Trimming cost V 2 bases and J 10 bases, with 15 bases left between them. The germline CDR1 and CDR2 sequences are LGHNA and YSLEER. The length of the CDR3 is 14 residues. Here the CDR3 reads CASSQSREIGTIYF. CDR3 nucleotides: TGCGCCAGCAGCCAAAGCAGGGAGATCGGGACCATATATTTT.

By sample share, this clonotype is medium-sized. J is TRBJ1-1 and V is TRBV7-8; D uncertain. This CDR3 is 14 amino acids long. CDR1 SGHVS and CDR2 FQNEAQ come from the germline V gene. The ends were cut back, 5 bases at V and 11 bases at J, with 21 bases in the middle. CDR3 nucleotide sequence: TGTGCCAGCAGCCCCTACTTGGGCAGGACGGAGGCTTTCTTT. Translating it yields CASSPYLGRTEAFF.

At least ten counts were recorded for this clonotype. This sequence joins TRBV28 and TRBJ1-5, with D uncertain. The CDR3 has 15 amino acids. V lost 6 bases to trimming and J lost 4 bases, with 16 bases between them. The germline V gene has CDR1 MDHEN and CDR2 SYDVKM. The CDR3 DNA is TGTGCCAGCAGCAGAGCGTGGCAGCTTAATCAGCCCCAGCATTTT. Translation: CASSRAWQLNQPQHF.

The chain uses TRBV7-2 and TRBJ2-7; 12 bases are a match to TRBD2. The CDR3 covers 17 residues. The trim removed 1 base at V and 8 bases at J, leaving 12 bases unmatched. Germline assignment: CDR1 SGHTA and CDR2 FQGNSA. CDR3 amino acids: CASSLGSSGRAKIKQYF. The CDR3 coding sequence is TGTGCCAGCAGCTTAGGGTCTAGCGGGAGGGCCAAAATAAAGCAGTACTTC. Supplemented by reference TRBV7-2 and TRBJ2-7, the full variable domain reads GAGVSQSPSNKVTEKGKDVELRCDPISGHTALYWYRQSLGQGLEFLIYFQGNSAPDKSGLPSDRFSAERTGGSVSTLTIQRTQQEDSAVYLCASSLGSSGRAKIKQYFGPGTRLTVT.

This clonotype is judged medium-sized. V usage is TRBV28 and J usage is TRBJ2-7; the match to TRBD1 covers 7 bases. With V trimmed by 4 bases and J by 6 bases, 6 bases remained unmatched. The CDR3 has 13 residues. Germline CDR1 MDHEN, CDR2 SYDVKM. The CDR3 DNA sequence: TGTGCCAGCAGTTCGGGACAGTTTCCCGAGCAGTACTTC. It codes for CASSSGQFPEQYF.

The V and J genes are TRBV12-3 or TRBV12-4 and TRBJ2-4; D is unresolved. The CDR3 extends over 15 amino acids. The V end was cut by 2 bases, the J end by 0 bases, with 8 bases between. In DNA, the CDR3 is TGTGCCAGCAGTTTAAATTCCGGAGCCAAAAACATTCAGTACTTC. The encoded protein is CASSLNSGAKNIQYF.

This clonotype is large within its sample. This chain joins TRBV11-2 and TRBJ1-2; D remains ambiguous. In germline, CDR1 is SGHAT, CDR2 FQNNGV. The ends were cut back, 3 bases at V and 7 bases at J, with 12 bases in the middle. The CDR3 consists of 13 residues. The CDR3 DNA is TGTGCCAGCAGCTTCGGGCAGTACGGTGGCTACACCTTC. Amino acids: CASSFGQYGGYTF.

In its sample, this clonotype is medium-sized (0.01 to 0.1%). V and J are TRBV6-6 and TRBJ2-5; 13 bases are shared with TRBD2. J gave up 1 base and V 8 bases, and 1 base lay outside the gene matches. Looked up from germline, CDR1 is MNHNY and CDR2 is SVGAGI (reference sequence). The length of the CDR3 is 14 residues. The CDR3 sequence is CASGTSGTQETQYF. CDR3 DNA: TGTGCCAGCGGGACTAGCGGGACCCAAGAGACCCAGTACTTC.

Many counts were recorded for this clonotype. V is TRBV28 and J is TRBJ2-5; D is perhaps TRBD2 (6 bases). Germline-derived CDR1 and CDR2 are MDHEN and SYDVKM. This CDR3 spans 14 amino acids. V shed 5 bases and J shed 4 bases, with 14 bases lying between them. CDR3 sequence (DNA): TGTGCCAGCAGTCCTTCCGGGGGAGGAGAGACCCAGTACTTC. Translating gives CASSPSGGGETQYF.

Within the sample, this clonotype is medium-sized. The chain couples TRBV7-2 to TRBJ2-7; possibly TRBD2 for D (6 bases). The CDR3 contains 13 residues. The germline V gene has CDR1 SGHTA and CDR2 FQGNSA. The V end lost 3 bases, the J end lost 5 bases, and 11 bases lay between the germline ends. As DNA, the CDR3 is TGTGCCAGCAGCTTCGGGGGTGGGCACGAGCAGTACTTC. This translates into CASSFGGGHEQYF.

This clonotype is medium-sized within its sample. V gene TRBV28 combines with J gene TRBJ2-5, with a possible D match to TRBD1 (5 bases). Trimming removed 10 bases from V and 1 base from J, with 10 bases in between. This CDR3 contains 12 residues. Per the germline V gene, CDR1 is MDHEN and CDR2 is SYDVKM. The CDR3, as DNA: TGTGCCATCAACGACAGCCAAGAGACCCAGTACTTC. It is translated as CAINDSQETQYF.

This clonotype is judged medium-sized (0.01 to 0.1%). This chain uses TRBV6-5 with TRBJ1-2; D may be TRBD1 (5 bases). Trimming shortened V by 0 bases and J by 0 bases, and 14 bases separated the two germline ends. CDR1 is MNHEY, CDR2 SVGAGI, per germline. CDR3 length: 17 residues. The CDR3 DNA is TGTGCCAGCAGTTACTCCTGGCAGGGATCCTCTAACTATGGCTACACCTTC. It encodes CASSYSWQGSSNYGYTF.

This clonotype counts as medium-sized. The chain couples TRBV5-1 to TRBJ2-5; 12 nucleotides match TRBD2. With 7 bases clipped from V and 5 bases from J, the junction kept 6 bases outside the gene matches. Germline V gene sequence: CDR1 SGHRS, CDR2 YFSETQ. The CDR3 is made up of 14 amino acids. This CDR3 is CASEDLAGGETQYF. In DNA, the CDR3 is TGCGCCAGCGAGGACCTAGCGGGAGGGGAGACCCAGTACTTC.

This clonotype is termed medium-sized. The chain combines TRBV18 with TRBJ2-2; 14 bases map to TRBD2. The CDR3 consists of 16 residues. Germline V CDR1 and CDR2: KGHSH, LQKENI. Losses at the gene ends were 6 bases for V and 10 bases for J; bases not matched to a gene: 10. The CDR3: CASSHSGLAGDLELFF. Here the CDR3 DNA reads TGTGCCAGCTCTCACTCGGGACTAGCGGGAGATCTGGAGCTGTTTTTT.

This clonotype is medium-sized by share. CDR3 in DNA: TGTGCCAGCAGTTTAGGACAGGGGAGGACGACCCAGTACTTC. It yields the protein CASSLGQGRTTQYF. The genes are TRBV27 and TRBJ2-5; 9 bases map to TRBD1. Losses at the gene ends were 2 bases for V and 7 bases for J; bases not matched to a gene: 5. The germline gives CDR1 MNHEY, CDR2 SMNVEV (reference sequence). CDR3 length equals 14 residues.

By sample fraction, this clonotype is medium-sized (0.01 to 0.1%). The chain uses TRBV11-2 and TRBJ2-4, with D possibly TRBD2 on 6 matching bases. V lost 1 base, J lost 3 bases, and 10 bases lay in between. Germline CDR1 and CDR2: SGHAT and FQNNGV. The CDR3 runs 15 residues. The CDR3 region is CASSLGSGVKNIQYF. The CDR3 coding sequence is TGTGCCAGCAGCTTAGGTAGCGGCGTCAAAAACATTCAGTACTTC.

This chain uses TRBV2 with TRBJ1-4, with 8 bases aligning to TRBD1. Trimming took 3 bases from V and 8 from J; bases not matched to a gene: 8. This CDR3 contains 15 residues. Germline V CDR1 and CDR2: SNHLY, FYNNEI. The CDR3 sequence is CASSERAGQVEKLFF. CDR3 nucleotides: TGTGCCAGCAGTGAGCGGGCGGGACAGGTCGAAAAACTGTTTTTT.

This clonotype is judged medium-sized. The rearrangement uses TRBV20-1 and TRBJ2-7; TRBD1 matches 8 bases. The germline V gene encodes CDR1 DFQATT and CDR2 SNEGSKA (reference sequence). CDR3 length: 13 amino acids. J gave up 7 bases and V 4 bases, and 9 bases lay outside the gene matches. The CDR3, as DNA: TGCAGTGCTACCAGGACAGGGCTGGGGGAGCAGTACTTC. Residues: CSATRTGLGEQYF.

By sample fraction, this clonotype is medium-sized. The chain uses TRBV19 and TRBJ2-3; TRBD2 matches 7 bases. CDR1 is LNHDA, CDR2 SQIVND, per germline (reference sequence). The CDR3 spans 14 residues. The ends lost 7 bases at V and 5 bases at J; junction bases unmatched: 9. The DNA of the CDR3 is TGTGCCAGTAAGGCGGCGGAGCGGGGAGATACGCAGTATTTT. This sequence encodes CASKAAERGDTQYF.

This clonotype was found many times. The V call is TRBV5-1, the J call TRBJ2-1; TRBD2 matches 8 bases. The CDR3 is 14 amino acids. The ends lost 2 bases at V and 8 bases at J; junction bases unmatched: 6. Germline CDR1 is SGHRS and CDR2 is YFSETQ. CDR3 DNA: TGCGCCAGCAGCTTAGGGACTAGTTTTGATGAGCAGTTCTTC. Translated: CASSLGTSFDEQFF. Looking up the rest from reference TRBV5-1 and TRBJ2-1 gives the full variable domain: KAGVTQTPRYLIKTRGQQVTLSCSPISGHRSVSWYQQTPGQGLQFLFEYFSETQRNKGNFPGRFSGRQFSNSRSEMNVSTLELGDSALYLCASSLGTSFDEQFFGPGTRLTVL.

Judged by abundance, this clonotype is medium-sized. The chain uses TRBV7-7 and TRBJ1-3; no clear D. V shed 5 bases and J shed 10 bases, with 18 bases lying between them. CDR3 length: 14 amino acids. In germline, CDR1 is SSHAT, CDR2 FNYEAQ (reference sequence). The CDR3, as DNA: TGTGCCAGCAGCCCCATTGACCGGGGAGGGACCATATATTTT. Translation gives CASSPIDRGGTIYF.

By frequency in the sample, this clonotype is medium-sized (0.01 to 0.1%). This sequence joins TRBV3-1 and TRBJ2-1, with D possibly being TRBD2 (5 bases). Germline V gene lookup returns CDR1 LGHDT and CDR2 YNNKEL (reference sequence). Trimming took 0 bases from V and 8 from J, leaving 11 bases between them. The CDR3 spans 14 residues. CDR3 protein: CASSQDAHGDEQFF. In DNA, the CDR3 is TGTGCCAGCAGCCAAGATGCTCACGGGGATGAGCAGTTCTTC.

This clonotype was seen only a few times. J is TRBJ2-1 and V is TRBV20-1; 10 bases map to TRBD2. The CDR3 runs to 17 residues. Germline V gene data show CDR1 as DFQATT and CDR2 as SNEGSKA (reference sequence). The trim removed 0 bases at V and 8 bases at J, leaving 13 bases unmatched. CDR3 amino acids: CSARDGAGASGRHEQFF. In DNA, the CDR3 is TGCAGTGCTAGAGATGGGGCTGGGGCTAGCGGGAGACATGAGCAGTTCTTC.

In its sample, this clonotype is medium-sized (0.01 to 0.1%). The V gene is TRBV6-2 or TRBV6-3, the J gene TRBJ2-1; 8 nucleotides line up with TRBD2. Germline values: CDR1 MNHEY, CDR2 SVGEGT. This CDR3 comprises 17 residues. With V trimmed by 10 bases and J by 0 bases, 14 bases remained unmatched. In nucleotides, the CDR3 is TGTGCCACCCACCGGGGGGGGTCCGGTAGCTCCTACAATGAGCAGTTCTTC. Amino acids: CATHRGGSGSSYNEQFF.

This clonotype is medium-sized (0.01 to 0.1%). The rearrangement joins TRBV6-5 to TRBJ1-6; D is unresolved. The V end lost 0 bases, the J end lost 7 bases, and 7 bases lay between the germline ends. From germline, CDR1 is MNHEY and CDR2 SVGAGI. The CDR3 contains 14 residues. The CDR3 reads CASSYSWLNSPLHF. The CDR3, as DNA: TGTGCCAGCAGTTACTCCTGGTTAAATTCACCCCTCCACTTT.

In its sample, this clonotype is medium-sized. The V call is TRBV28, the J call TRBJ1-1, with D tentatively TRBD1 (6 bases). The ends were cut back, 6 bases at V and 1 base at J, with 12 bases in the middle. Germline V CDR1 and CDR2: MDHEN, SYDVKM. The CDR3 runs to 14 residues. The CDR3 nucleotides are TGTGCCAGCAGAAATCAACAGGGGAACACTGAAGCTTTCTTT. Translating it yields CASRNQQGNTEAFF.

This clonotype is categorized as medium-sized (0.01 to 0.1%). The chain joins TRBV6-1 to TRBJ2-7, with D hard to call. V lost 1 base and J lost 3, with 13 bases in between. Germline CDR1 is MNHNS and CDR2 is SASEGT. CDR3 length: 15 residues. The CDR3 sequence: CASSEGRSADYEQYF. The CDR3 nucleotides are TGTGCCAGCAGTGAAGGGCGGTCAGCCGACTACGAGCAGTACTTC.